Each of the 24 T cell receptor beta chains below was sequenced from the same sample in a study of PD-1 blockade in classical Hodgkin lymphoma. Specified time point: cycle 4 day 1 (C4D1), after less than seven weeks of nivolumab. Each and every patient relapsed after autologous stem cell transplantation, and patients got differing brentuximab vedotin exposure. Isolation of CD8+ T cells from thawed PBMCs used magnetic negative selection. Sequencing was performed with immunoSEQ multiplex PCR; in TCRdb, only in-frame clones are kept and a portion is missing. The table records about 7,300 clones, roughly 77% of them present only once. The material sequenced was CD8+ T cells from blood, taken before the fourth cycle of nivolumab. These receptors were collected from a human donor with classical Hodgkin lymphoma.

The CDR3 DNA follows: TGTGCCAGCAGCCTAATTAGTCGGGGGGAGAACACTGAAGCTTTCTTT. It yields the protein CASSLISRGENTEAFF. The V and J genes are TRBV4-2 and TRBJ1-1; perhaps TRBD1 as D (5 bases). The germline CDR1 and CDR2 sequences are LGHNA and YNFKEQ. V was pared by 4 bases and J by 1 base, with 16 bases between. The CDR3 contains 16 residues.

V gene TRBV5-1 combines with J gene TRBJ1-2, with D hard to call. CDR1 and CDR2 from the germline V gene are SGHRS and YFSETQ. The CDR3 runs to 13 residues. V was clipped by 0 bases and J by 7 bases, with 10 bases between them. The CDR3 nucleotides are TGCGCCAGCAGCTTGGACAGCGGTGGTGGCTACACCTTC. It is translated as CASSLDSGGGYTF. Complete variable domain (other parts from reference TRBV5-1 and TRBJ1-2): KAGVTQTPRYLIKTRGQQVTLSCSPISGHRSVSWYQQTPGQGLQFLFEYFSETQRNKGNFPGRFSGRQFSNSRSEMNVSTLELGDSALYLCASSLDSGGGYTFGSGTRLTVV.

Only one count was recorded for this clone. The chain recombines TRBV10-3 with TRBJ2-1; unclear D gene. The CDR3 has 13 amino acids. Trimming left V 10 bases short and J 2 bases short, with 12 bases between. Germline V CDR1 and CDR2: ENHRY, SYGVKD. The CDR3 region is CASRMKPYNEQFF. The CDR3 nucleotides read TGTGCCAGCAGGATGAAACCCTACAATGAGCAGTTCTTC.

V usage is TRBV5-6 and J usage is TRBJ2-7; D is possibly TRBD1 (6 bases). This CDR3 is 14 amino acids long. V was cut by 5 bases and J by 1 base, with 13 bases left in between. Per the germline V gene, CDR1 is SGHDT and CDR2 is YYEEEE. In DNA form, the CDR3 reads TGTGCCAGCAGGGCCGGACAGCCGTCCTACGAGCAGTACTTC. Translation gives CASRAGQPSYEQYF.

V gene TRBV19 combines with J gene TRBJ2-7; TRBD1 agrees at 8 bases. V lost 5 bases, J lost 3 bases, and 12 bases stayed unmatched. This CDR3 is built from 16 residues. In germline, CDR1 is LNHDA, CDR2 SQIVND (reference sequence). CDR3 coding DNA: TGTGCCAGTAGTCTAGCCGTTCAGGGGGCCGGCTACGAGCAGTACTTC. Translation gives CASSLAVQGAGYEQYF.

This clone was detected once. The chain is built from TRBV28 and TRBJ2-7; D is unclear. The CDR3 is 13 residues long. Trimming removed 1 base from V and 2 bases from J, with 6 bases in between. Germline-derived CDR1 and CDR2 are MDHEN and SYDVKM. CDR3 amino acids: CASSLYSPYEQYF. The DNA for the CDR3 is TGTGCCAGCAGTTTATATAGTCCCTACGAGCAGTACTTC.

J is TRBJ1-5 and V is TRBV5-5; D might be TRBD1 (6 bases). CDR1 is SGHKS, CDR2 YYEKEE, per germline (reference sequence). Trimming shortened V by 0 bases and J by 3 bases, and 10 bases separated the two germline ends. The CDR3 sequence is 15 residues long. CDR3 residues: CASSLEGGLNQPQHF. The CDR3 coding sequence is TGTGCCAGCAGCTTGGAAGGGGGTCTCAATCAGCCCCAGCATTTT.

The chain couples TRBV7-9 to TRBJ2-1; 8 bases are shared with TRBD2. CDR3 length equals 15 residues. Looked up from germline, CDR1 is SEHNR and CDR2 is FQNEAQ (reference sequence). The V gene end was trimmed by 5 bases and the J gene end by 4 bases; junction bases not matched to a gene: 7. The DNA of the CDR3 is TGTGCCAGCAGCCCCAGGGCGGGGGGATACAATGAGCAGTTCTTC. Protein: CASSPRAGGYNEQFF.

This chain uses TRBV27 with TRBJ2-4, with 9 bases aligning to TRBD1. With 5 bases clipped from V and 6 bases from J, the junction kept 5 bases outside the gene matches. Germline V gene lookup returns CDR1 MNHEY and CDR2 SMNVEV (reference sequence). The CDR3 spans 14 residues. In nucleotides, the CDR3 is TGTGCCAGCAGTCCAGGGACAGGGTCAAACATTCAGTACTTC. Its translation: CASSPGTGSNIQYF.

J is TRBJ1-2 and V is TRBV27, with D unclear. CDR1 and CDR2 (germline): MNHEY, SMNVEV (reference sequence). V was shortened by 5 bases and J by 4 bases, with 17 bases between the two germline ends. The CDR3 consists of 15 residues. The CDR3 here is CASSEVPTFGYGYTF. The CDR3, as DNA: TGTGCCAGCAGTGAAGTTCCGACGTTCGGCTATGGCTACACCTTC.

V usage is TRBV27 and J usage is TRBJ2-1; D ambiguous. The V end was cut by 6 bases, the J end by 7 bases, with 10 bases between. The CDR3 runs to 12 residues. From germline, CDR1 is MNHEY and CDR2 SMNVEV (reference sequence). The CDR3 DNA reads TGTGCCAGCAGCCATAGCAGGAATGAGCAGTTCTTC. It specifies CASSHSRNEQFF.

The chain recombines TRBV5-6 with TRBJ2-7; D might be TRBD2 (5 bases). In germline, CDR1 is SGHDT, CDR2 YYEEEE. The CDR3 is 14 amino acids. Trimming removed 5 bases from V and 3 bases from J, with 15 bases in between. The CDR3 DNA reads as TGTGCCAGCAGAACTGAGGGAGCAGACTACGAGCAGTACTTC. The encoded protein is CASRTEGADYEQYF.

This clone occurred a few times. The chain couples TRBV6-5 to TRBJ2-5; 10 bases agree with TRBD1. Germline V gene sequence: CDR1 MNHEY, CDR2 SVGAGI. With 6 bases clipped from V and 5 bases from J, the junction kept 9 bases outside the gene matches. This CDR3 spans 15 amino acids. CDR3 residues: CASSPTGGQGETQYF. The CDR3 nucleotides are TGTGCCAGCAGCCCTACCGGGGGACAGGGGGAGACCCAGTACTTC.

The rearrangement links TRBV7-2 to TRBJ2-1, with 7 nucleotides matching TRBD2. The V segment lost 1 base and the J segment 3 bases; nucleotides outside the gene matches: 3. Germline V gene data show CDR1 as SGHTA and CDR2 as FQGNSA. The CDR3 is made up of 15 amino acids. This CDR3 is CASSLVRGDYNEQFF. DNA of the CDR3: TGTGCCAGCAGCTTAGTTCGGGGGGACTACAATGAGCAGTTCTTC.

The V gene is TRBV27, the J gene TRBJ1-3; maybe TRBD1 (6 bases). Germline values: CDR1 MNHEY, CDR2 SMNVEV (reference sequence). Trimming took off 3 bases at V and 0 bases at J, with 12 bases between the two ends. There are 16 residues in the CDR3. The CDR3 sequence: CASSLTGLRSGNTIYF. In DNA form, the CDR3 reads TGTGCCAGCAGTTTGACAGGCCTACGCTCTGGAAACACCATATATTTT.

The rearrangement links TRBV9 to TRBJ1-2; D is perhaps TRBD1 (5 bases). This CDR3 has 14 amino acids. The V gene lost 0 bases and the J gene lost 4 bases, with 10 bases spanning the gap. CDR1 and CDR2 (germline): SGDLS, YYNGEE. The CDR3 loop reads CASSVVSGFYGYTF. The CDR3 coding sequence is TGTGCCAGCAGCGTAGTGTCAGGGTTCTATGGCTACACCTTC.

The chain combines TRBV6-6 with TRBJ1-2, with TRBD1 identical over 8 bases. V was clipped by 4 bases and J by 7 bases; unmatched bases: 11. This CDR3 is 15 amino acids long. Germline V gene data show CDR1 as MNHNY and CDR2 as SVGAGI (reference sequence). The CDR3 loop is CASSSDRDPPGGYTF. CDR3 DNA sequence: TGTGCCAGCAGTTCGGACAGGGACCCGCCAGGTGGCTACACCTTC.

This chain joins TRBV25-1 and TRBJ2-2, with 8 bases identical to TRBD1. The CDR3 extends over 16 amino acids. Germline assignment: CDR1 MGHDK and CDR2 SYGVNS. Unmatched junction bases numbered 6, after V lost 1 base and J lost 5 bases. The CDR3 DNA is TGTGCCAGCAGTGAATCAGGGGGCGGAGGGACCGGGGAGCTGTTTTTT. Its protein is CASSESGGGGTGELFF.

This rearrangement joins TRBV9 to TRBJ2-1; TRBD1 or TRBD2 may be the D gene (5 bases each). Germline V gives CDR1 SGDLS, CDR2 YYNGEE. The CDR3 has 15 residues. Between the trimmed V and J ends, which lost 4 bases and 0 bases, there was a span of 11 bases. In DNA form, the CDR3 reads TGTGCCAGCAGCTCCGGGACCGCCTCCTACAATGAGCAGTTCTTC. Protein: CASSSGTASYNEQFF.

V and J are TRBV2 and TRBJ2-7; D is uncertain. The CDR3 is 13 amino acids. V was shortened by 2 bases and J by 6 bases, with 11 bases between the two germline ends. From germline, CDR1 is SNHLY and CDR2 FYNNEI. CDR3 bases: TGTGCCAGCAGTGAACTGCCATGGGGCGAGCAGTACTTC. Amino acid sequence: CASSELPWGEQYF.

This clone rates as large (0.1 to 1%). The chain is built from TRBV10-2 and TRBJ2-7; D may be TRBD1 or TRBD2 (5 bases each). CDR1 WSHSY and CDR2 SAAADI come from the germline V gene. V was clipped by 0 bases and J by 3 bases, with 12 bases between them. This CDR3 has 15 residues. The CDR3 coding sequence is TGCGCCAGCAGTGAGTCTTATGGGGACCGCTACGAGCAGTACTTC. Protein product: CASSESYGDRYEQYF.

The chain joins TRBV7-9 to TRBJ2-7; 8 bases map to TRBD2. The V segment lost 2 bases and the J segment 6 bases; nucleotides outside the gene matches: 9. CDR1 and CDR2 from the germline V gene are SEHNR and FQNEAQ (reference sequence). The CDR3 runs 15 residues. The DNA of the CDR3 is TGTGCCAGCAGCTTATCCCGGGGGGGAATAAGCGAGCAGTACTTC. Residues: CASSLSRGGISEQYF.

The V call is TRBV10-1, the J call TRBJ1-4; possible D gene TRBD1, 6 bases. This CDR3 has 13 residues. CDR1 and CDR2 (germline): WNHNN, SYGVQD (reference sequence). Trimming left V 8 bases short and J 7 bases short, with 14 bases between. The CDR3 region is CASRGGAIEKLFF. CDR3 sequence (DNA): TGCGCCAGCCGGGGGGGGGCGATTGAAAAACTGTTTTTT.

This clone was observed a handful of times. Given a far larger clone just one base away, this is likely a sequencing read error. The sample has other DNA sequences that encode this CDR3 too. The rearrangement joins TRBV5-1 to TRBJ2-7, with D possibly being TRBD1 or TRBD2 (5 bases each). CDR3 length: 14 residues. V gave up 0 bases and J gave up 3 bases, with 10 bases separating them. CDR1 and CDR2 (germline): SGHRS, YFSETQ. CDR3 in amino acids: CASSLVGRHYEQYF. CDR3 bases: TGCGCCAGCAGCTTGGTGGGACGGCACTACGAGCAGTACTTC. Using reference TRBV5-1 and TRBJ2-7 for the parts outside the CDR3, the full variable domain is KAGVTQTPRYLIKTRGQQVTLSCSPISGHRSVSWYQQTPGQGLQFLFEYFSETQRNKGNFPGRFSGRQFSNSRSEMNVSTLELGDSALYLCASSLVGRHYEQYFGPGTRLTVT.